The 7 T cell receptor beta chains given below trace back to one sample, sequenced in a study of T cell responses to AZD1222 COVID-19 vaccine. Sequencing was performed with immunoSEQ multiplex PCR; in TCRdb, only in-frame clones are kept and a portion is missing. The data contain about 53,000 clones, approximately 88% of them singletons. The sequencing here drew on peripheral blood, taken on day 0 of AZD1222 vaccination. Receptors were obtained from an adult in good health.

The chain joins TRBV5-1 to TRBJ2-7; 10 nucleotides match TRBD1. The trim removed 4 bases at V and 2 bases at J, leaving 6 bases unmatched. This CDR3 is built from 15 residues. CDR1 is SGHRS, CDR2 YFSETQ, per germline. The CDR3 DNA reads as TGCGCCAGCAGCCCCGGGACAGGGGTAACCTACGAGCAGTACTTC. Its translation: CASSPGTGVTYEQYF.

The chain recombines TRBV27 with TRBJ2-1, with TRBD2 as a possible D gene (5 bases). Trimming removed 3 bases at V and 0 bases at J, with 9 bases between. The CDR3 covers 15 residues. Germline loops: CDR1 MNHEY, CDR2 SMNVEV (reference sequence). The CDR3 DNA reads TGTGCCAGCAGTTTGCGAGGGAGCTCCTACAATGAGCAGTTCTTC. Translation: CASSLRGSSYNEQFF.

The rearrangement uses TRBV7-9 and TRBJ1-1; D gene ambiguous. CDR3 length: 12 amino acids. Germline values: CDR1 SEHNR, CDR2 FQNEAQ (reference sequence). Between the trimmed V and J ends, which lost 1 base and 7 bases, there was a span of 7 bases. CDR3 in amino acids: CASSLDSGEAFF. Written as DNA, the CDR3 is TGTGCCAGCAGCTTAGATTCGGGTGAAGCTTTCTTT. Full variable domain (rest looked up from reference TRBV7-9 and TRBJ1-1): DTGVSQNPRHKITKRGQNVTFRCDPISEHNRLYWYRQTLGQGPEFLTYFQNEAQLEKSRLLSDRFSAERPKGSFSTLEIQRTEQGDSAMYLCASSLDSGEAFFGQGTRLTVV.

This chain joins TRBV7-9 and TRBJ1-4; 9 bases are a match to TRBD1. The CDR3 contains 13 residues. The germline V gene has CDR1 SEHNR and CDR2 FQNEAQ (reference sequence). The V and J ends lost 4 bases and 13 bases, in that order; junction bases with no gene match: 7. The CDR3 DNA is TGTGCCAGCAGCTCCAGGACAGGGGATCGACTGTTTTTT. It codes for CASSSRTGDRLFF.

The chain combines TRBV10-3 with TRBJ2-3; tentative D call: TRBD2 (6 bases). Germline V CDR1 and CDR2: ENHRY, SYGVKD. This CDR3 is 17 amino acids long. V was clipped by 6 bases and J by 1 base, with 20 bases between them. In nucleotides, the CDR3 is TGTGCCATCAGCGAGGAGGAGCGGGTGTCTCGCACAGATACGCAGTATTTT. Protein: CAISEEERVSRTDTQYF.

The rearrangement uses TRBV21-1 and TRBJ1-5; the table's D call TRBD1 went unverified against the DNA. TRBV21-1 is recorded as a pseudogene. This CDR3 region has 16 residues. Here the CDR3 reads CASSIHRGDSNQPQHF. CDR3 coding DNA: TGTGCCAGCAGCATACACAGGGGGGATAGCAATCAGCCCCAGCATTTT.

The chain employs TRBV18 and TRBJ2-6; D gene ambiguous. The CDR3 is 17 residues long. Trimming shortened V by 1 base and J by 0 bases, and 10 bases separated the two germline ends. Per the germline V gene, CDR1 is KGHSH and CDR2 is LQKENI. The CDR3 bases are TGTGCCAGCTCACCACGCCGGCTGTCCTCTGGGGCCAACGTCCTGACTTTC. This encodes CASSPRRLSSGANVLTF.